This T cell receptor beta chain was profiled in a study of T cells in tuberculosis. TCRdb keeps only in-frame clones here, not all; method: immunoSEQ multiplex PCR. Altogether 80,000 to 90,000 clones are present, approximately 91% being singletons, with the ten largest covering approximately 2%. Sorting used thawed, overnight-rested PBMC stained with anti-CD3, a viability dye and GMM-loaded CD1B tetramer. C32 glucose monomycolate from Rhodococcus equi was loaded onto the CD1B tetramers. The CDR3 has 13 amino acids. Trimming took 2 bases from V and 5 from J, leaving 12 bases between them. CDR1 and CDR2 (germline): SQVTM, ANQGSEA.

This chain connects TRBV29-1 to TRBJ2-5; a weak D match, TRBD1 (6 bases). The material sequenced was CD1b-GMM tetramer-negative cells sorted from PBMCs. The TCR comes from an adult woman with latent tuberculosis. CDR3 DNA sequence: TGCAGCGTTGAAATCGGCAGGGGTGAGACCCAGTACTTC. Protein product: CSVEIGRGETQYF.